This T cell receptor (beta chain) is drawn from a study of blood T cell repertoires in COVID-19. Overall study context: Acute-phase and convalescent COVID-19 samples originated in the United States, Italy and Spain.

Clones were read by immunoSEQ multiplex PCR, and TCRdb kept only the in-frame ones, dropping some. The sample lists some 76,000 clones, 82% occurring once. The germline V gene encodes CDR1 LGHDT and CDR2 YNNKEL (reference sequence). The CDR3 is made up of 17 amino acids. The ends lost 4 bases at V and 5 bases at J; junction bases unmatched: 8. This receptor was obtained from a human donor in a cohort sampled during active COVID-19. The sample consisted of peripheral blood. V gene TRBV3-1 (or the pseudogene TRBV3-2) combines with J gene TRBJ2-5, with 15 bases matching TRBD2. The CDR3 coding sequence is TGTGCCAGCAGCCTTCGAGGACTAGCGGGGGGGAGGGAGACCCAGTACTTC. This codes for CASSLRGLAGGRETQYF.